Listed below are T cell receptor beta chains from one sample, sequenced in a study of cytotoxic CD8 clonotypes in ibrutinib-treated CLL. The protocol was immunoSEQ multiplex PCR, while the TCRdb copy is restricted to in-frame clones and leaves out a portion. Of hundreds of thousands of clones listed, more than 75% are singletons. Here the sequenced sample was PBMCs, taken after 12 months of ibrutinib treatment. The receptors shown here come from a human donor with chronic lymphocytic leukemia. Both conserved end residues are part of each CDR3. A D gene is named only where the DNA matches it firmly. Part of the rows lack a size; the others show once, few, many or a class for expanded clones.

V gene	clone size	D gene	J gene	CDR3 protein	CDR3 DNA
TRBV6-5	-	-	TRBJ2-3	CASNRLGTDTQYF	TGTGCCAGCAACCGACTCGGCACAGATACGCAGTATTTT
TRBV30	-	-	TRBJ1-5	CAWSSLPGQPQHF	TGTGCCTGGAGTAGTCTCCCGGGGCAGCCCCAGCATTTT
TRBV9	-	TRBD1	TRBJ1-2	CASARDSYGYTF	TGTGCCAGCGCCCGGGACAGCTATGGCTACACCTTC
TRBV5-1	-	-	TRBJ2-1	CASSSDTYNEQFF	TGCGCCAGCAGCTCCGACACCTACAATGAGCAGTTCTTC
TRBV5-4	-	-	TRBJ1-2	CASSLVQTGGYTF	TGTGCCAGCAGCTTGGTGCAAACGGGGGGCTACACCTTC
TRBV6-5	-	-	TRBJ1-5	CASSYGAYQPQHF	TGTGCCAGCAGTTACGGGGCCTATCAGCCCCAGCATTTT
TRBV11-2	few	-	TRBJ1-2	CASTSDRPLWGYTF	TGTGCCAGCACTTCCGACCGTCCTCTCTGGGGGTACACCTTC
TRBV7-2	once	-	TRBJ2-7	CASSIQPGSRYEQYF	TGTGCCAGCAGCATCCAGCCAGGGTCACGGTACGAGCAGTACTTC
TRBV18	-	TRBD1	TRBJ1-3	CASSPPGQSSGNTIYF	TGTGCCAGCTCACCACCGGGACAGAGCTCTGGAAACACCATATATTTT
TRBV5-5	-	TRBD1	TRBJ1-6	CASSPGGGVNSPLHF	TGTGCCAGCAGCCCAGGGGGCGGGGTGAATTCACCCCTCCACTTT
TRBV11-2	few	TRBD1	TRBJ1-1	CASRKQGAGMNTEAFF	TGTGCCAGCAGGAAACAGGGGGCAGGGATGAACACTGAAGCTTTCTTT
TRBV15	-	TRBD2	TRBJ2-2	CATSKLAGGNTGELFF	TGTGCCACCAGCAAATTAGCGGGAGGGAACACCGGGGAGCTGTTTTTT
TRBV12-2	-	-	TRBJ2-2	CASRSPYLTPGELFF	TGTGCAAGTCGCTCCCCATATTTAACACCCGGGGAGCTGTTTTTT
TRBV27	once	-	TRBJ2-3	CASNSGFSTDTQYF	TGTGCCAGCAATAGCGGTTTTTCCACAGATACGCAGTATTTT
TRBV7-9	-	-	TRBJ1-2	CASSLVSAANYGYTF	TGTGCCAGCAGCTTAGTGTCTGCAGCTAACTATGGCTACACCTTC
TRBV5-1	-	-	TRBJ2-5	CASSLVGRETQYF	TGCGCCAGCAGCTTGGTGGGGCGGGAGACCCAGTACTTC
TRBV7-9	-	-	TRBJ2-3	CASSLAVLTDTQYF	TGTGCCAGCAGCTTAGCAGTCCTGACAGATACGCAGTATTTT
TRBV2	-	-	TRBJ2-1	CASRPRGNRYNEQFF	TGTGCCAGCCGACCTCGAGGGAACCGCTACAATGAGCAGTTCTTC
TRBV7-9	-	-	TRBJ1-2	CASSPRRTANYGYTF	TGTGCCAGCAGCCCAAGGCGGACAGCTAACTATGGCTACACCTTC
TRBV27	-	TRBD1	TRBJ2-5	CASSPGDSQETQYF	TGTGCCAGCAGTCCCGGGGACAGCCAAGAGACCCAGTACTTC
TRBV27	few	TRBD1	TRBJ1-2	CASNHSPGQDGYTF	TGTGCCAGCAACCACAGCCCGGGACAGGATGGCTACACCTTC
TRBV27	-	TRBD1	TRBJ1-1	CASSPRDRGRWTEAFF	TGTGCCAGCAGTCCCCGGGACAGGGGGCGCTGGACTGAAGCTTTCTTT
TRBV11-2	-	TRBD2	TRBJ2-7	CASTTTRGSSYEQYF	TGTGCCAGCACCACCACCCGCGGGAGCTCCTACGAGCAGTACTTC
TRBV5-1	-	TRBD2	TRBJ2-3	CASSREGVGDTQYF	TGCGCCAGCAGCCGGGAGGGGGTTGGAGATACGCAGTATTTT
TRBV5-6	once	TRBD1	TRBJ2-5	CASKDRQGDETQYF	TGTGCCAGCAAGGACCGACAGGGTGATGAGACCCAGTACTTC
TRBV30	-	TRBD1	TRBJ2-1	CAWRRPGGGDEQFF	TGTGCCTGGAGGCGCCCAGGGGGCGGCGATGAGCAGTTCTTC
TRBV18	-	-	TRBJ2-2	CASSRRREELFF	TGTGCCAGCTCACGGCGGCGGGAGGAGCTGTTTTTT
TRBV5-8	few	-	TRBJ2-2	CASSLYTGGELFF	TGTGCCAGCAGCTTGTATACCGGCGGGGAGCTGTTTTTT
TRBV5-4	-	-	TRBJ2-5	CASSRDPTREGETQYF	TGTGCCAGCAGCCGCGACCCGACTAGGGAAGGGGAGACCCAGTACTTC
TRBV7-9	-	TRBD1	TRBJ1-1	CASSFRGQGNTEAFF	TGTGCCAGCAGCTTTCGGGGACAGGGGAACACTGAAGCTTTCTTT
TRBV5-1	-	TRBD2	TRBJ2-1	CASSLRLAGGLNEQFF	TGCGCCAGCAGCTTACGACTAGCGGGGGGGCTGAATGAGCAGTTCTTC
TRBV6-1	-	TRBD1	TRBJ1-2	CASSLGQNYGYTF	TGTGCCAGCTCTTTGGGACAGAACTATGGCTACACCTTC
TRBV28	-	-	TRBJ2-7	CASSSGDVPYEQYF	TGTGCCAGCAGTTCCGGGGACGTTCCCTACGAGCAGTACTTC
TRBV5-6	-	-	TRBJ1-6	CASSLNNSPLHF	TGTGCCAGCAGCTTGAATAATTCACCCCTCCACTTT
TRBV5-5	-	TRBD1	TRBJ1-1	CASSFDRDTEAFF	TGTGCCAGCAGCTTTGACAGGGACACTGAAGCTTTCTTT
TRBV28	-	-	TRBJ2-1	CASSSAQIYEQFF	TGTGCCAGCAGCTCCGCTCAAATATATGAGCAGTTCTTC